This T cell receptor (beta chain) was documented in a study of cytomegalovirus exposure and HLA in healthy donors. Some clones are missing from TCRdb's copy, which holds only in-frame ones; the method was immunoSEQ multiplex PCR. The table records about 120,000 clones, approximately 88% of them present only once. CDR1 is SNHLY and CDR2 is FYNNEI in the germline V gene. V gave up 10 bases and J gave up 2 bases; unmatched junction bases: 6. This CDR3 comprises 14 residues. A word on this clone: The antigen is unknown.

Overall study results and limits: It was fewer than 200 TCR beta chains that were listed as cytomegalovirus-associated.

The sequenced material came from PBMCs. The chain employs TRBV2 and TRBJ2-3, with 10 bases lining up with TRBD2. The sequence was obtained from a woman younger than 30 in good health and CMV-seronegative. The CDR3 is CATHSGRTTDTQYF. DNA of the CDR3: TGTGCCACACATAGCGGGAGGACCACAGATACGCAGTATTTT.